Presented here are 31 T cell receptor beta chains from one specimen sequenced in a study of control samples from healthy donors and cancer patients. Profiling relied on immunoSEQ multiplex PCR, and the TCRdb table lists in-frame clones only, not all of them. Here the sample spans around 84,000 clones, 90% to 95% being singletons. Sequencing input: blood. These receptor sequences come from a man aged 30-40 years in good health.

The chain recombines TRBV7-9 with TRBJ2-3, with D tentatively TRBD1 (6 bases). In germline, CDR1 is SEHNR, CDR2 FQNEAQ (reference sequence). Trimming took 5 bases from V and 6 from J, leaving 18 bases between them. CDR3 length: 15 amino acids. This chain's CDR3 is CASSTPGQGADTQYF. The CDR3 DNA follows: TGTGCCAGCAGCACTCCGGGACAAGGAGCGGATACGCAGTATTTT.

This chain uses TRBV2 with TRBJ1-2; D possibly corresponds to TRBD1 (5 bases). The V gene's germline CDR1 is SNHLY and CDR2 FYNNEI. The V gene lost 2 bases and the J gene lost 3 bases, with 10 bases spanning the gap. CDR3 length equals 14 residues. The CDR3 bases are TGTGCCAGCAGTGAACCTGGAGGGGACTATGGCTACACCTTC. Protein product: CASSEPGGDYGYTF.

The sample holds one count of this clone. CDR3 sequence reads: CASSPPETSIWHTQYF. CDR3 coding DNA: TGTGCCAGCAGCCCACCGGAGACTAGCATTTGGCATACGCAGTATTTT. The chain employs TRBV21-1 and TRBJ2-3; TRBD2 is taken as the D call from the table, unchecked against the DNA. TRBV21-1 is reported as a pseudogene. This CDR3 is 16 amino acids long.

The rearrangement joins TRBV11-3 to TRBJ2-2; D might be TRBD1 (6 bases). V was clipped by 1 base and J by 0 bases, with 6 bases between them. The CDR3 runs to 15 residues. CDR1 is SGHNT and CDR2 is YENEEA in the germline V gene. The CDR3 loop is CASSLGQANTGELFF. CDR3 in DNA: TGTGCCAGCAGCTTAGGACAGGCGAACACCGGGGAGCTGTTTTTT.

The chain recombines TRBV5-6 with TRBJ2-2, with D possibly TRBD1 on 6 matching bases. Trimming cost V 4 bases and J 6 bases, with 13 bases left between them. In germline, CDR1 is SGHDT, CDR2 YYEEEE. The CDR3 is 14 residues long. CDR3: CASSTPGVPGELFF. The CDR3 DNA reads TGTGCCAGCAGCACGCCAGGGGTGCCCGGGGAGCTGTTTTTT.

The chain combines TRBV3-1 (or the pseudogene TRBV3-2) with TRBJ2-7; a possible D gene is TRBD2 (5 bases). This CDR3 is 14 amino acids long. V was trimmed by 4 bases and J by 0 bases, leaving 10 bases between them. Germline lookup yields CDR1 LGHDT and CDR2 YNNKEL (reference sequence). CDR3 protein: CASSPREFSYEQYF. CDR3 coding DNA: TGTGCCAGCAGCCCGAGGGAGTTCTCCTACGAGCAGTACTTC.

The chain uses TRBV18 and TRBJ2-7; TRBD2 agrees at 7 bases. The CDR3 consists of 15 residues. Germline V gives CDR1 KGHSH, CDR2 LQKENI. The V segment lost 3 bases and the J segment 4 bases; nucleotides outside the gene matches: 9. CDR3 DNA: TGTGCCAGCTCACCGCAGGGTCGGGAGGAATACGAGCAGTACTTC. Translation: CASSPQGREEYEQYF.

This clone turned up a few times. This chain uses TRBV12-5 with TRBJ1-1; maybe TRBD1 (5 bases). The CDR3 is 12 amino acids. Germline-derived CDR1 and CDR2 are LGHNT and FRNRAP. The V end was cut by 4 bases, the J end by 9 bases, with 12 bases between. Here the CDR3 reads CASGSTTDQAFF. CDR3 coding DNA: TGTGCTAGTGGTTCGACGACAGACCAAGCTTTCTTT.

The CDR3 reads CASSEVAGLPPDTQYF. CDR3 DNA sequence: TGTGCCAGCAGTGAGGTAGCGGGCCTACCCCCAGATACGCAGTATTTT. This rearrangement joins TRBV28 to TRBJ2-3; 7 bases are a match to TRBD2. The length of the CDR3 is 16 residues. V shed 5 bases and J 4 bases; nucleotides not matched to a gene: 12. Germline lookup yields CDR1 MDHEN and CDR2 SYDVKM.

The V and J genes are TRBV5-1 and TRBJ1-2; D ambiguous. V was clipped by 4 bases and J by 8 bases, with 18 bases between them. The CDR3 totals 14 residues. In germline, CDR1 is SGHRS, CDR2 YFSETQ. CDR3 amino acids: CASSLGEGRGGYTF. CDR3 nucleotide sequence: TGCGCCAGCAGCCTTGGGGAAGGGAGAGGAGGCTACACCTTC.

This clone occurred a few times. The V gene is TRBV4-2, the J gene TRBJ1-5; D perhaps matches TRBD1 (5 bases). V shed 0 bases and J shed 6 bases, with 15 bases lying between them. The germline gives CDR1 LGHNA, CDR2 YNFKEQ. The CDR3 totals 16 residues. CDR3 in DNA: TGTGCCAGCAGCCAAGATGGGGCAGGGACGAGTCAGCCCCAGCATTTT. It translates to CASSQDGAGTSQPQHF.

V gene TRBV18 combines with J gene TRBJ1-6; D unresolved. Germline V gene lookup returns CDR1 KGHSH and CDR2 LQKENI. The CDR3 consists of 17 residues. With 5 bases removed from V and 0 bases from J, the gap between germline ends came to 14 bases. Written as DNA, the CDR3 is TGTGCCAGCTCAGCCTTCGGAGCCGGCTCCTATAATTCACCCCTCCACTTT. Its translation is CASSAFGAGSYNSPLHF.

This chain links TRBV18 with TRBJ2-7; D gene unclear. The CDR3 consists of 13 residues. From germline, CDR1 is KGHSH and CDR2 LQKENI. Trimming removed 2 bases from V and 3 bases from J, with 8 bases in between. The CDR3 is CASSPEYFYEQYF. The CDR3 nucleotides are TGTGCCAGCTCACCAGAATACTTCTACGAGCAGTACTTC.

A single count supports this clone. The identical CDR3 is also encoded by other nucleotide sequences in the sample. This chain uses TRBV27 with TRBJ1-2; D gene uncertain. Germline CDR1 and CDR2: MNHEY and SMNVEV (reference sequence). The CDR3 covers 12 residues. Trimming pared 0 bases from V and 5 bases from J, leaving 4 bases between. CDR3 DNA: TGTGCCAGCAGTTTATCCGGGTATGGCTACACCTTC. Translating gives CASSLSGYGYTF.

The rearrangement joins TRBV7-9 to TRBJ2-1, with 11 positions matching TRBD2. The germline V gene encodes CDR1 SEHNR and CDR2 FQNEAQ (reference sequence). The CDR3 is 16 residues long. V gave up 5 bases and J gave up 4 bases; unmatched junction bases: 7. Here the CDR3 reads CASSLTSGGGYNEQFF. The CDR3, as DNA: TGTGCCAGCAGCCTAACTAGCGGGGGTGGTTACAATGAGCAGTTCTTC.

This clone came up once. The CDR3, as DNA: TGTGCCAGCAGCTCCAGGGGGCGCGCGGAACTGTTTTTT. This encodes CASSSRGRAELFF. The gene calls are TRBV7-9 and TRBJ1-4; TRBD1 matches at 8 bases. CDR1 is SEHNR and CDR2 is FQNEAQ in the germline V gene (reference sequence). CDR3 length: 13 residues. J gave up 12 bases and V 4 bases, and 7 bases lay outside the gene matches.

CDR3 bases: TGTGCCAGCAGCCAAAGTTTCGGGAGATGGAACACTGAAGCTTTCTTT. This encodes CASSQSFGRWNTEAFF. The chain links TRBV5-8 to TRBJ1-1; D call uncertain. The germline V and J ends were trimmed by 4 bases and 1 base, with 17 bases remaining between them. The CDR3 covers 16 residues. In germline, CDR1 is SGHTS, CDR2 YDEGEE.

V and J are TRBV4-2 and TRBJ2-4; possibly TRBD2 for D (6 bases). The V and J ends lost 0 bases and 0 bases respectively, with 15 bases between them. This CDR3 is built from 18 residues. The germline V gene has CDR1 LGHNA and CDR2 YNFKEQ. The CDR3 here is CASSQEGIGGIAKNIQYF. CDR3 bases: TGTGCCAGCAGCCAAGAAGGGATCGGGGGTATAGCCAAAAACATTCAGTACTTC.

The chain employs TRBV11-2 and TRBJ2-1; 7 bases align to TRBD2. CDR3 size: 16 residues. Trimming at V came to 1 base and at J to 0 bases, leaving 3 bases not matched to a gene. The germline CDR1 and CDR2 sequences are SGHAT and FQNNGV. The CDR3 DNA reads TGTGCCAGCAGCTTAGGAGCGGGGAGCTCCTACAATGAGCAGTTCTTC. Its protein is CASSLGAGSSYNEQFF.

The chain combines TRBV7-9 with TRBJ2-7, with 9 bases matching TRBD2. V was clipped by 4 bases and J by 4 bases; unmatched bases: 8. The germline V gene encodes CDR1 SEHNR and CDR2 FQNEAQ (reference sequence). The CDR3 length is 15 residues. The CDR3 protein is CASSSNQGLAYEQYF. CDR3 DNA: TGTGCCAGCAGCTCCAATCAGGGACTAGCTTACGAGCAGTACTTC.

The chain carries TRBV9 and TRBJ1-3; maybe TRBD1 (5 bases). Germline V gene data show CDR1 as SGDLS and CDR2 as YYNGEE. The CDR3 consists of 17 residues. Trimming stripped 4 bases from V and 3 bases from J, with 20 bases between. CDR3 DNA: TGTGCCAGCAGCAATTCAGCGGCAGGGCTAGGTGGAAACACCATATATTTT. This encodes CASSNSAAGLGGNTIYF.

J is TRBJ1-1 and V is TRBV5-5, with a possible D match to TRBD1 (5 bases). The CDR3 extends over 15 amino acids. Trimming stripped 0 bases from V and 3 bases from J, with 12 bases between. Germline CDR1 SGHKS, CDR2 YYEKEE (reference sequence). The CDR3 bases are TGTGCCAGCAGCTTGGCCCGGGAAGGGGACACTGAAGCTTTCTTT. It specifies CASSLAREGDTEAFF.

This chain uses TRBV6-1 with TRBJ2-7; 8 nucleotides match TRBD1. CDR3 length: 13 residues. The V and J ends lost 6 bases and 2 bases, in that order; junction bases with no gene match: 3. Germline-derived CDR1 and CDR2 are MNHNS and SASEGT. The CDR3 nucleotides read TGTGCCAGCAGGGGACAGGAGACCTACGAGCAGTACTTC. Protein product: CASRGQETYEQYF.

This clone was observed a few times. The chain joins TRBV5-1 to TRBJ2-5; D is possibly TRBD1 (6 bases). The length of the CDR3 is 14 residues. Trimming removed 5 bases at V and 1 base at J, with 12 bases between. CDR1 SGHRS and CDR2 YFSETQ come from the germline V gene. CDR3 coding DNA: TGCGCCAGCAGTTCCCCAGGGGCCCAAGAGACCCAGTACTTC. It yields the protein CASSSPGAQETQYF.

This chain links TRBV7-9 with TRBJ1-4; D unresolved. Looked up from germline, CDR1 is SEHNR and CDR2 is FQNEAQ (reference sequence). The V gene lost 2 bases and the J gene lost 6 bases, with 13 bases spanning the gap. CDR3 size: 15 residues. CDR3 sequence: CASSLLSVWDEKLFF. The CDR3 DNA sequence: TGTGCCAGCAGCTTACTGTCAGTATGGGATGAAAAACTGTTTTTT.

V is TRBV9 and J is TRBJ1-2, with 7 bases that match TRBD1. The CDR3 consists of 13 residues. The germline gives CDR1 SGDLS, CDR2 YYNGEE. V was clipped by 10 bases and J by 4 bases; unmatched bases: 10. The CDR3 sequence is CASGGEYSYGYTF. Written as DNA, the CDR3 is TGTGCCTCAGGGGGGGAGTATTCCTATGGCTACACCTTC.

The CDR3 sequence: CASSLSRGKSQHF. In nucleotides, the CDR3 is TGTGCCAGCAGTTTAAGCAGGGGAAAGTCCCAGCATTTT. This rearrangement joins TRBV12-3 or TRBV12-4 to TRBJ1-5, with TRBD1 as a possible D gene (6 bases). The V and J ends lost 2 bases and 11 bases respectively, with 13 bases between them. The CDR3 contains 13 residues.

This sequence joins TRBV5-1 and TRBJ2-5, with D unclear. There are 13 residues in the CDR3. V was shortened by 0 bases and J by 1 base, with 4 bases between the two germline ends. In germline, CDR1 is SGHRS, CDR2 YFSETQ. In DNA form, the CDR3 reads TGCGCCAGCAGCTTGGGATTCCAAGAGACCCAGTACTTC. Protein product: CASSLGFQETQYF.

The chain employs TRBV7-2 and TRBJ2-2; maybe TRBD2 (6 bases). CDR3 length: 15 residues. From germline, CDR1 is SGHTA and CDR2 FQGNSA. The germline V and J ends were trimmed by 5 bases and 8 bases, with 18 bases remaining between them. The chain's CDR3 is CASSPAPRETGELFF. CDR3 DNA sequence: TGTGCCAGCAGCCCAGCCCCCCGGGAGACTGGGGAGCTGTTTTTT.

This sequence joins TRBV29-1 and TRBJ2-1, with 8 bases that match TRBD2. The V gene end was trimmed by 7 bases and the J gene end by 0 bases; junction bases not matched to a gene: 11. The CDR3 runs 16 residues. Germline lookup yields CDR1 SQVTM and CDR2 ANQGSEA. The CDR3 nucleotides are TGCAGCGGATCCGGACTAGCAAAAAGCTCCTACAATGAGCAGTTCTTC. Translating it yields CSGSGLAKSSYNEQFF.

V usage is TRBV5-1 and J usage is TRBJ2-2, with D perhaps TRBD2 (6 bases). Trimming cost V 0 bases and J 2 bases, with 8 bases left between them. The CDR3 is made up of 15 amino acids. From germline, CDR1 is SGHRS and CDR2 YFSETQ. CDR3 residues: CASSLELANTGELFF. The CDR3 bases are TGCGCCAGCAGCTTGGAACTAGCAAACACCGGGGAGCTGTTTTTT.